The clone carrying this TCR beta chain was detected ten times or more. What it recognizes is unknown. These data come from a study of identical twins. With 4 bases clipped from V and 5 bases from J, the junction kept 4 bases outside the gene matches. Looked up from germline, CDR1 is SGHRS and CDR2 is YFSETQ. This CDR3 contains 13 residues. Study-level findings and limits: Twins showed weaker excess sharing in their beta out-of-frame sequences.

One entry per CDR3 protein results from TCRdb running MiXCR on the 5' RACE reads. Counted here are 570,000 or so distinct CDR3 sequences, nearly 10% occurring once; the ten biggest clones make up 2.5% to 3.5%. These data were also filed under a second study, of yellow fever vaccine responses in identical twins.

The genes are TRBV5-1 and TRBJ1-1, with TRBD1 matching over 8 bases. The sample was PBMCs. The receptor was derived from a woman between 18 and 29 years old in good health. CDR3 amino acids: CASSPGGRTEAFF. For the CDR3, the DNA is TGCGCCAGCAGCCCAGGGGGCAGGACTGAAGCTTTCTTT.